This entry concerns a single TCR beta chain. The antigen is unknown. Generated by immunoSEQ multiplex PCR, the TCRdb table keeps only in-frame clones and is missing some. The table lists about 1 million clones, approximately 70% of them singletons. The data originate from a study of shared clonotypes between healthy human individuals. Study conclusions and caveats: For sorted subsets, rarefaction showed incomplete sequencing despite large depth.

Recent vaccinations or acute infections were absent in the healthy HIV-negative adult donors. Germline V gives CDR1 MNHNY, CDR2 SVGAGI (reference sequence). The CDR3 sequence is 14 residues long. The germline V and J ends were trimmed by 7 bases and 0 bases, with 9 bases remaining between them. The chain links TRBV6-6 to TRBJ1-4; D unclear. The sample consisted of memory CD4+ T cells sorted from blood. Subset described: CD45RA-negative fraction. This clonotype originated in a man between 18 and 29 years old in good health. CDR3 amino acids: CASTAETTNEKLFF. The CDR3 DNA reads TGTGCCAGCACCGCTGAAACAACTAATGAAAAACTGTTTTTT.